The 4 T cell receptor beta chains in this list originate from one sample, sequenced in a study of OX40 agonist ivuxolimab in advanced cancers. Sequenced by immunoSEQ multiplex PCR; TCRdb stores in-frame clones only, minus some. The data contain tens of thousands of clones, roughly 80% of them singletons. Sequenced material: CD4+ or CD8+ T cells sorted from blood, taken in a trial of the OX40 agonist ivuxolimab. The receptors derive from an adult with an advanced solid tumor such as melanoma, head and neck, liver or kidney cancer.

The table lists this clone with a few counts. This chain joins TRBV5-1 and TRBJ2-2, with 8 bases fitting TRBD1. The CDR3 runs 14 residues. Losses at the gene ends were 5 bases for V and 10 bases for J; bases not matched to a gene: 10. CDR1 is SGHRS and CDR2 is YFSETQ in the germline V gene. The DNA for the CDR3 is TGCGCCAGCAGAATCGGGCAGGGGGCGGTGGAGCTGTTTTTT. Translation gives CASRIGQGAVELFF.

The chain joins TRBV28 to TRBJ1-4, with D perhaps TRBD1 (6 bases). The CDR3 spans 15 residues. V gave up 6 bases and J gave up 0 bases, with 11 bases separating them. The germline gives CDR1 MDHEN, CDR2 SYDVKM. CDR3 in DNA: TGTGCCAGCAGCATAACAGGGTCAACTAATGAAAAACTGTTTTTT. Amino acids: CASSITGSTNEKLFF.

About this clone itself: Compared with germline, one end of the junction differs, possibly owing to a read error. This chain joins TRBV6-1 and TRBJ2-5, with a weak D call TRBD2 (7 bases). The CDR3 totals 17 residues. From germline, CDR1 is MNHNS and CDR2 SASEGT. The CDR3 nucleotides read TGTGCCACCAGTGCCCCGATTGGCGGGGGCGCCCAAGAGACCCAGTACTTC. It codes for CATSAPIGGGAQETQYF.

CDR3 nucleotide sequence: TGTGCCTTACAAATCGGGGGGAATGAAAAACTGTTTTTT. Translating it yields CALQIGGNEKLFF. The chain recombines TRBV30 with TRBJ1-4; perhaps TRBD1 as D (5 bases). The V and J ends lost 7 bases and 5 bases respectively, with 14 bases between them. CDR1 GTSNPN and CDR2 SVGIG come from the germline V gene (reference sequence). The CDR3 has 13 amino acids.